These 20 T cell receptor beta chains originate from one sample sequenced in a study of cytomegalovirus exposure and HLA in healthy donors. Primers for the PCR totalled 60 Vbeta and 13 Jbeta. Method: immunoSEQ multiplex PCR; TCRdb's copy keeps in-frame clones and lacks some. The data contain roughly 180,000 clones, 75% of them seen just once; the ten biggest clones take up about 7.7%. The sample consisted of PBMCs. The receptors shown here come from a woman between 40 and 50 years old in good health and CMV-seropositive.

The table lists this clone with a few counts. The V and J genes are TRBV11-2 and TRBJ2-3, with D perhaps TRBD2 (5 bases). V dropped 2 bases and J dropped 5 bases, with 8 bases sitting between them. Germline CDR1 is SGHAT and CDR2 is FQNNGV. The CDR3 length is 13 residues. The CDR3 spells CASSLTRRDTQYF. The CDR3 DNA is TGTGCCAGCAGCTTAACTAGGAGAGATACGCAGTATTTT.

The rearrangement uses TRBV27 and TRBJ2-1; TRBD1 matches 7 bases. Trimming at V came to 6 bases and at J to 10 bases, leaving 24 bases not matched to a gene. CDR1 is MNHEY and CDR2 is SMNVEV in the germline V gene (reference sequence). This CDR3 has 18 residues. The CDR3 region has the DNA TGTGCCAGCAGCGAACCCTCCATAGGGGGCGGTAGCCGGCGGGAGCAGTTCTTC. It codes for CASSEPSIGGGSRREQFF.

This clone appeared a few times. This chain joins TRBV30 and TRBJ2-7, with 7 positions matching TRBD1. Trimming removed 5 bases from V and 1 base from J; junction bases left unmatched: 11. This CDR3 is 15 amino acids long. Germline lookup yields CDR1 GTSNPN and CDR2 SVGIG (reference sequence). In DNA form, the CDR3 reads TGTGCCTGGCGCCCGGTTGCAGGGGGTTCCTACGAGCAGTACTTC. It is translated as CAWRPVAGGSYEQYF. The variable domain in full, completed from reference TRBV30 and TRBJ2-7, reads SQTIHQWPATLVQPVGSPLSLECTVEGTSNPNLYWYRQAAGRGLQLLFYSVGIGQISSEVPQNLSASRPQDRQFILSSKKLLLSDSGFYLCAWRPVAGGSYEQYFGPGTRLTVT.

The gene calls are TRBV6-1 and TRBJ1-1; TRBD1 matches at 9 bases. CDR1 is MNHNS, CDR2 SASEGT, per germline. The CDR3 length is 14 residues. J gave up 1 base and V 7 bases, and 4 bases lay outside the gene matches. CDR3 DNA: TGTGCCAGCACACCGACAGGGGGGAACACTGAAGCTTTCTTT. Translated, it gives CASTPTGGNTEAFF.

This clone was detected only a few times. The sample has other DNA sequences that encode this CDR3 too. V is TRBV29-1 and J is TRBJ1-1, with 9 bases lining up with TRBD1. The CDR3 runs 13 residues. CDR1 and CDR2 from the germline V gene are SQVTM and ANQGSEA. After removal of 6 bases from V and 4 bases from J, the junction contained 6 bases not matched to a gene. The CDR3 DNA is TGCAGCGTGGGGGGACAGGGAGCCACTGAAGCTTTCTTT. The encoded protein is CSVGGQGATEAFF.

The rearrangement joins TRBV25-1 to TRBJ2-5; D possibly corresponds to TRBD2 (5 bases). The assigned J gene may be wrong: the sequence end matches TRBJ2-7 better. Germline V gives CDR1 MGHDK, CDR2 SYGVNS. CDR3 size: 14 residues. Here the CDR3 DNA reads TGTGCCAGCAGTGAATTTGGAGGCCCCTACGAGCAGTACTTC. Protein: CASSEFGGPYEQYF.

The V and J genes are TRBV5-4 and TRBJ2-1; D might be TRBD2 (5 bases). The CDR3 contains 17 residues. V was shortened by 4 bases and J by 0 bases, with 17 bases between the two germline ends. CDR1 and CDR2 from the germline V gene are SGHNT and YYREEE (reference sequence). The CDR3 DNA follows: TGTGCCAGCAGCCCTAACACCGGGGTGGGCTCCTACAATGAGCAGTTCTTC. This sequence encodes CASSPNTGVGSYNEQFF.

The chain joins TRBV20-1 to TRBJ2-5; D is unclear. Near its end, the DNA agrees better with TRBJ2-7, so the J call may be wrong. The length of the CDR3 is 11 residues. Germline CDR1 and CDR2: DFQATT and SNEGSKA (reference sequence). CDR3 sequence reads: CSARVLSEQYF. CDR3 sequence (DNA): TGCAGTGCTAGAGTCCTAAGCGAGCAGTACTTC.

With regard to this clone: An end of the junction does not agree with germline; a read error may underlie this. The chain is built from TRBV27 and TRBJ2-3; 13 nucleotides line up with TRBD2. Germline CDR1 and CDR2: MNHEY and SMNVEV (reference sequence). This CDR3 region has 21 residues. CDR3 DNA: TGTGCCAGAAGTTCCCGCGAAGGACTAGCGGGAGAGTGGGGGGTCACAGATACGCAGTATTTT. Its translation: CARSSREGLAGEWGVTDTQYF.

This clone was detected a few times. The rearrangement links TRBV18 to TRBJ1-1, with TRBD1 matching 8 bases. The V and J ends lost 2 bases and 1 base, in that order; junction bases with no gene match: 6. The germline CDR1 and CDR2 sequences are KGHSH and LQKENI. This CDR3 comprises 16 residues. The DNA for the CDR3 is TGTGCCAGCTCACCATTTTTCGGACAGGGGAACACTGAAGCTTTCTTT. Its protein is CASSPFFGQGNTEAFF. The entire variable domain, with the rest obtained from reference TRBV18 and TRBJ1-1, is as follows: NAGVMQNPRHLVRRRGQEARLRCSPMKGHSHVYWYRQLPEEGLKFMVYLQKENIIDESGMPKERFSAEFPKEGPSILRIQQVVRGDSAAYFCASSPFFGQGNTEAFFGQGTRLTVV.

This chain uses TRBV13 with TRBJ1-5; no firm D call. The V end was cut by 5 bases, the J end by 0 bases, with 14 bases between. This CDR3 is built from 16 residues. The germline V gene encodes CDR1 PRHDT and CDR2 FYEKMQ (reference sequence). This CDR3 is CASSHSGNYSNQPQHF. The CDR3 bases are TGTGCCAGCAGCCACTCCGGAAACTATAGCAATCAGCCCCAGCATTTT.

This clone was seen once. The CDR3 sequence is CASSPPRGPGHNEQFF. Here the CDR3 DNA reads TGTGCCAGCAGCCCCCCCAGGGGACCCGGCCACAATGAGCAGTTCTTC. V is TRBV7-9 and J is TRBJ2-1; D is possibly TRBD1 (6 bases). V lost 5 bases and J lost 5, with 19 bases in between. Germline CDR1 SEHNR, CDR2 FQNEAQ (reference sequence). The length of the CDR3 is 16 residues.

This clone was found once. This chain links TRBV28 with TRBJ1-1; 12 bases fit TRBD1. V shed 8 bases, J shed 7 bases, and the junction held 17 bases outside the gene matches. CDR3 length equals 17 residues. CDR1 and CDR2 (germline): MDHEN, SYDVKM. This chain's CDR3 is CASFTVGTGGWEGEAFF. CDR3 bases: TGTGCCAGCTTCACGGTGGGGACAGGGGGCTGGGAGGGTGAAGCTTTCTTT.

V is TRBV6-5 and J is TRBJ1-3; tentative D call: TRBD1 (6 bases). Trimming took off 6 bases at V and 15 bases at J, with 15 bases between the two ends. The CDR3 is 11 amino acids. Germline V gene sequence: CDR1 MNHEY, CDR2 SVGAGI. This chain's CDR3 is CASSLGGAEYF. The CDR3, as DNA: TGTGCCAGCAGCCTCGGGGGGGCAGAATATTTT.

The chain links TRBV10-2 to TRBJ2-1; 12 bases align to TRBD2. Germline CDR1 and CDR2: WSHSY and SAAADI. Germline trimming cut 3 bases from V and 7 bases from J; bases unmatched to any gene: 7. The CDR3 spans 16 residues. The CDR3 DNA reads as TGCGCCAGCAGTGACCCTAGCGGGAGGGGCGGAAATGAGCAGTTCTTC. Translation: CASSDPSGRGGNEQFF.

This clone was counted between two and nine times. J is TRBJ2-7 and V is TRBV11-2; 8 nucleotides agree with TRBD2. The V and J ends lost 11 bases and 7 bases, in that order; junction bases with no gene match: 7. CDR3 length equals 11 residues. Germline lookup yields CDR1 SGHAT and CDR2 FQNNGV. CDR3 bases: TGTGCCTCGCGGGGGGCGGGTGAGCAGTACTTC. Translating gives CASRGAGEQYF.

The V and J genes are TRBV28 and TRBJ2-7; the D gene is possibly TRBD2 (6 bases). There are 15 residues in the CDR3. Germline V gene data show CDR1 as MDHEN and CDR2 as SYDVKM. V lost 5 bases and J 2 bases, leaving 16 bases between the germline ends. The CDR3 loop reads CASSPGGMAAYEQYF. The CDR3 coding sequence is TGTGCCAGCAGTCCCGGAGGGATGGCCGCCTACGAGCAGTACTTC.

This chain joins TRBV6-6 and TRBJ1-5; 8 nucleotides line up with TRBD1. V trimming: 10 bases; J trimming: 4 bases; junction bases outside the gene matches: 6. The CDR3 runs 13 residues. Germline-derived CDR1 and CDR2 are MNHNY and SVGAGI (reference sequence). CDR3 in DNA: TGTGCCACTAGGCAGGGGGCGAATCAGCCCCAGCATTTT. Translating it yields CATRQGANQPQHF.

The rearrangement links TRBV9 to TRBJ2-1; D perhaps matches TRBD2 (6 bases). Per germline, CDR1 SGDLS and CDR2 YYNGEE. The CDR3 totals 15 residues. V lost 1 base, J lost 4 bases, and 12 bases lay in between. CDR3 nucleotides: TGTGCCAGCAGCGTAAATAGCGGAGATTACAATGAGCAGTTCTTC. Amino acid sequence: CASSVNSGDYNEQFF.

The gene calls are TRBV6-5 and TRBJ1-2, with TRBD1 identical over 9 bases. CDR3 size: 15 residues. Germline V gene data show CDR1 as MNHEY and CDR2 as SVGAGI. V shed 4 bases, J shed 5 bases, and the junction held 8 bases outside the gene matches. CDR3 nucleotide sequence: TGTGCCAGCAGTTCGCAGGGGACAGGGAGTTATGGCTACACCTTC. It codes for CASSSQGTGSYGYTF.